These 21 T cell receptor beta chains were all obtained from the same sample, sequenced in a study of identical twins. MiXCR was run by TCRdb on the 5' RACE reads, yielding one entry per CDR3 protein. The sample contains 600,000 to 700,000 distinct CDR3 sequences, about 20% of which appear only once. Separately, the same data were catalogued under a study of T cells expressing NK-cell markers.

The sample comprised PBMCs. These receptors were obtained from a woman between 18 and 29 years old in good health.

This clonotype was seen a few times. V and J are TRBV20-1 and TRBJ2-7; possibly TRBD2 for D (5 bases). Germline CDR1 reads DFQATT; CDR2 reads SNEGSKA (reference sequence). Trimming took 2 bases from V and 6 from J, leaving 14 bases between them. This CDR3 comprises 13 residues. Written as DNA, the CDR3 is TGCAGTGCTAGAAACGCCCTAGCCCCCGAGCAGTACTTC. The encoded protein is CSARNALAPEQYF.

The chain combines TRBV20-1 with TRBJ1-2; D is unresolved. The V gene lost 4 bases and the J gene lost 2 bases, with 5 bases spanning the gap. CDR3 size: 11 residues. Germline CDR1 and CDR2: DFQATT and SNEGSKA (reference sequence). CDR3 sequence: CSATANYGYTF. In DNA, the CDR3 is TGCAGTGCTACAGCCAACTATGGCTACACCTTC.

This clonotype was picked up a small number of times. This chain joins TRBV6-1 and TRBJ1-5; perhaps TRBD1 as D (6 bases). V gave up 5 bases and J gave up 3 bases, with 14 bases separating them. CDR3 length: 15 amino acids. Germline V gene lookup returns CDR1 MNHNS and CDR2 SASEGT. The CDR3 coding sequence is TGTGCCAGCAGTCGGGGGAGACAGGACAATCAGCCCCAGCATTTT. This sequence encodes CASSRGRQDNQPQHF.

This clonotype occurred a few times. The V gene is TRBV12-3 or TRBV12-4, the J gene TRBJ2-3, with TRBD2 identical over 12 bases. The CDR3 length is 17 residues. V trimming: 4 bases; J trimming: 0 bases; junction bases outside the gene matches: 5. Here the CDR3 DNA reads TGTGCCAGCAGTTGGGCGCTAGCGGGGGGGAGCACAGATACGCAGTATTTT. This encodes CASSWALAGGSTDTQYF.

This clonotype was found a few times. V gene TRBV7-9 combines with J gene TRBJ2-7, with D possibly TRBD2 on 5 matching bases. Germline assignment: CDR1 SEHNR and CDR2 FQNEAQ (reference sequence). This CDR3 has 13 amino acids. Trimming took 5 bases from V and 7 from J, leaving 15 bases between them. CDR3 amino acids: CASSRIQSGEQYF. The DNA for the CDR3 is TGTGCCAGCAGCCGGATACAATCGGGAGAGCAGTACTTC.

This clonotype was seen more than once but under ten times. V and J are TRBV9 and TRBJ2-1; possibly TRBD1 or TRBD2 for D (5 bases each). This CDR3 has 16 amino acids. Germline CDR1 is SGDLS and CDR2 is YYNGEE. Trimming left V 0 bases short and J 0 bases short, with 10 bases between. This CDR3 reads CASSVGGTGSYNEQFF. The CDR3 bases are TGTGCCAGCAGCGTAGGGGGGACGGGCTCCTACAATGAGCAGTTCTTC.

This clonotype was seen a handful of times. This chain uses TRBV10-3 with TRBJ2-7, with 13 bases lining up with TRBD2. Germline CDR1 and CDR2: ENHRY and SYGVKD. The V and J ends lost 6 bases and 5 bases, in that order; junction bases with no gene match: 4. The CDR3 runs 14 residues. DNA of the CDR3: TGTGCCATCAGGGGACTAGCGGGGTTACACGAGCAGTACTTC. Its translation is CAIRGLAGLHEQYF.

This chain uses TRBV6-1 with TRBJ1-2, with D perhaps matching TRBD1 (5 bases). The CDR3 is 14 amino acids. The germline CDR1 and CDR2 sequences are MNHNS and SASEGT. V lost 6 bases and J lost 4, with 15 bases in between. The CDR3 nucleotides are TGTGCCAGCAGATCCCTTGACAGTCCCTATGGCTACACCTTC. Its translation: CASRSLDSPYGYTF.

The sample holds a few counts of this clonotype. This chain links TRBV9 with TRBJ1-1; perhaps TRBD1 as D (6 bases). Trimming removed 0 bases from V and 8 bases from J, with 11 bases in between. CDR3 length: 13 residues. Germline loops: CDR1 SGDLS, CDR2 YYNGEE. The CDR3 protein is CASSVEGGREAFF. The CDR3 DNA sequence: TGTGCCAGCAGCGTAGAGGGGGGAAGGGAAGCTTTCTTT.

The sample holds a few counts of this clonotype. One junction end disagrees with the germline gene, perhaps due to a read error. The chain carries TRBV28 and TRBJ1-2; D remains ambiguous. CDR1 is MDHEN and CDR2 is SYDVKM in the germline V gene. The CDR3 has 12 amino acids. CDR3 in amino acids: CASSLKKSPGNF. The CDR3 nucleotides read TGTGCCAGCAGTTTAAAAAAGAGCCCGGGGAACTTC.

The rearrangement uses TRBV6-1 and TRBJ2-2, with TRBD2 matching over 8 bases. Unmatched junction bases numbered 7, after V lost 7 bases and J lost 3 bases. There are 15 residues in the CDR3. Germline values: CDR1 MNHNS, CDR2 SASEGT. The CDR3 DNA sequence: TGTGCCAGCACCCTGCGGGGGGCGGACACCGGGGAGCTGTTTTTT. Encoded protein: CASTLRGADTGELFF.

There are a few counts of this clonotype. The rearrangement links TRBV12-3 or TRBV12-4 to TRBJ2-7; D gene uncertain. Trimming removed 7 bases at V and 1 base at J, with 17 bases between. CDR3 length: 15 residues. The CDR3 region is CASTYATFKSYEQYF. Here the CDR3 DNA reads TGTGCCAGCACCTACGCCACCTTCAAATCCTACGAGCAGTACTTC.

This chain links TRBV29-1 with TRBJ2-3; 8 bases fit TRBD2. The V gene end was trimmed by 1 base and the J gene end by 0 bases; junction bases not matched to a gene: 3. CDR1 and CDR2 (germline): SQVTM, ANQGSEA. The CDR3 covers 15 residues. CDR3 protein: CSVEVAGTSTDTQYF. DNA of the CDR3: TGCAGCGTTGAAGTAGCGGGGACTAGCACAGATACGCAGTATTTT.

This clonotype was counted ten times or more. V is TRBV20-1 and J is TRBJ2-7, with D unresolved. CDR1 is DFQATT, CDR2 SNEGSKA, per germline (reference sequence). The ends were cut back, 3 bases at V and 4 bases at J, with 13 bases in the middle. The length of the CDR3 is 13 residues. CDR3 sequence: CSARGTASYEQYF. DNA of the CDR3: TGCAGTGCTAGGGGTACAGCTTCTTACGAGCAGTACTTC.

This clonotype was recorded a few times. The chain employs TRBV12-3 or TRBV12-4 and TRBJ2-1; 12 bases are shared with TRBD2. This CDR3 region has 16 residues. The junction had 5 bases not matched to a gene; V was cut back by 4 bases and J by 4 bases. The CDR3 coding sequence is TGTGCCAGCAGTTCCCCTGGACTAGCGGGGTACAATGAGCAGTTCTTC. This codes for CASSSPGLAGYNEQFF.

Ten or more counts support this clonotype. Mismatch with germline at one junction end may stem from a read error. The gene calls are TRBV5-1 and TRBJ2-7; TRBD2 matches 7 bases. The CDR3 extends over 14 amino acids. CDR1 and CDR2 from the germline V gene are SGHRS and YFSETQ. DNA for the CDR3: TGTGCCAGCAGCGGGACCGGGATCTCCTACGAGCAGTACTTC. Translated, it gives CASSGTGISYEQYF.

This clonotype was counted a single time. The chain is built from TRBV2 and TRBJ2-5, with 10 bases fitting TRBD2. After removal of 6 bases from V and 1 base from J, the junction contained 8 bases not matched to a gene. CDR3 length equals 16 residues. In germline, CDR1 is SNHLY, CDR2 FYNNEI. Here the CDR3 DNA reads TGTGCCAGCAGCCTCGGACTAGCGGCCCTCCAAGAGACCCAGTACTTC. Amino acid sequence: CASSLGLAALQETQYF. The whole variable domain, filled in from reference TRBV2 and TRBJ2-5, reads EPEVTQTPSHQVTQMGQEVILRCVPISNHLYFYWYRQILGQKVEFLVSFYNNEISEKSEIFDDQFSVERPDGSNFTLKIRSTKLEDSAMYFCASSLGLAALQETQYFGPGTRLLVL.

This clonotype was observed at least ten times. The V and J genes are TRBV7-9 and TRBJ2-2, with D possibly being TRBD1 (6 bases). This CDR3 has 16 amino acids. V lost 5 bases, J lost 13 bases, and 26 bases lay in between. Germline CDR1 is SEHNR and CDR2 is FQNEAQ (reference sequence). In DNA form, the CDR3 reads TGTGCCAGCAGCCAGGAGAGGACGTTCAGCCCCAGGGGGCTGTTTTTT. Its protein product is CASSQERTFSPRGLFF.

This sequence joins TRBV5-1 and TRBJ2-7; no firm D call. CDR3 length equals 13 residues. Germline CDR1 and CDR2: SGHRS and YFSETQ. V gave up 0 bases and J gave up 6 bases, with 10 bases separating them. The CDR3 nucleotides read TGCGCCAGCAGCTTGGGGGAACGCTCCGAGCAGTACTTC. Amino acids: CASSLGERSEQYF.

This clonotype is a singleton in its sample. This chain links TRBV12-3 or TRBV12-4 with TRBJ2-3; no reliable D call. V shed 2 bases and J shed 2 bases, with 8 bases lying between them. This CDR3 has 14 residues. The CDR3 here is CASSLYVLTDTQYF. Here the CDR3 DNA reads TGTGCCAGCAGTTTATATGTTCTCACAGATACGCAGTATTTT.

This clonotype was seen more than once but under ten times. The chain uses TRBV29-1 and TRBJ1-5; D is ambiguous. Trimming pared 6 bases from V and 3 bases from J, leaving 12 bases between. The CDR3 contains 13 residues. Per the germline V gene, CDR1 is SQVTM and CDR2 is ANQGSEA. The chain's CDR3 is CSVSDGSNQPQHF. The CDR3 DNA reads TGCAGCGTCTCGGACGGGTCCAATCAGCCCCAGCATTTT.